This T cell receptor beta chain was documented in a study of early T cells in non-severe SARS-CoV-2 infection. Study details: It was bulk RNA from unsorted whole blood that was sequenced, and the chains were unpaired. Findings and limits, study-wide: Clonotype matching in VDJdb favored anti-spike CD8 responses and did not capture private and CD4 specificities.

Each single cDNA molecule received a unique molecular identifier. Each CDR3 protein is one row after TCRdb ran MiXCR on the 5' RACE reads. Of roughly 72,000 distinct CDR3 sequences in the sample, roughly 12% were seen once. With 4 bases removed from V and 0 bases from J, the gap between germline ends came to 5 bases. The length of the CDR3 is 13 residues. CDR1 is SGHDN and CDR2 is FVKESK in the germline V gene. Of note for this clonotype: What it binds is unknown.

The V and J genes are TRBV14 and TRBJ2-3; D not resolved. The specimen was whole blood, collected at baseline. The TCR originated in an adult who was a healthcare worker with PCR-confirmed SARS-CoV-2 infection or an uninfected control (not recorded which). The CDR3 here is CASSLYSTDTQYF. The DNA of the CDR3 is TGTGCCAGCAGCCTATATAGCACAGATACGCAGTATTTT.